This T cell receptor beta chain was documented in a study of T-cell memory formation after mild COVID-19. Turning to the study itself: The two donors had largely donor-specific TCR clusters. Study results and limitations: Of the contracting clones, CD4+ ones lay mainly in CM and EM, and CD8+ ones in EMRA. Contracting clones from day 15 to 85 showed balanced CD4/CD8; later expanders favored CD4+. Some SARS-CoV-2-responding clones were already detected in memory before infection.

TCRdb passed the 5' RACE reads through MiXCR, listing each CDR3 protein once. The data hold about 250,000 distinct CDR3 sequences, with around 17% observed a single time. Only a few counts were recorded for this clonotype. Antigen unknown. V shed 8 bases and J shed 5 bases, with 16 bases lying between them. Germline V gene sequence: CDR1 SGHTA, CDR2 FQGNSA. The CDR3 is made up of 14 amino acids. The chain links TRBV7-2 to TRBJ1-5, with D perhaps TRBD1 (6 bases). The origin of this receptor is a man between 18 and 29 years old who had mild COVID-19 (a few samples of this study predate the infection). Cell type and time point are not known. The sequencing sample was made of PBMCs or a T cell subset sorted from them (not recorded which). The CDR3 here is CASGEGGAHQPQHF. The CDR3 DNA is TGTGCCAGCGGCGAGGGGGGGGCTCATCAGCCCCAGCATTTT.